A selection of T cell receptor beta chains follows, all from one sample in a study of cytomegalovirus exposure and HLA in healthy donors. TCRdb's copy holds only in-frame clones and misses some; the assay was immunoSEQ multiplex PCR. The table includes some 170,000 clones, about 83% detected once. Sequencing was done on a sample of PBMCs. Receptors were obtained from a woman aged 25 to 39 in good health and CMV-seronegative. Each CDR3 is given with its conserved first and last residue. A D gene is named only where the DNA matches it firmly. Clone size is given for some rows only: seen once, a few or many times, or a class if the clone is expanded.

d_gene: .
abundance: .
v_gene: TRBV29-1
j_gene: TRBJ1-1
CDR3aa: CSVVGLLNTEAFF
CDR3nt: TGCAGCGTTGTGGGACTATTAAACACTGAAGCTTTCTTT

d_gene: .
abundance: .
v_gene: TRBV5-1
j_gene: TRBJ2-5
CDR3aa: CASSLASSHLETQYF
CDR3nt: TGCGCCAGCAGCTTGGCTTCTAGCCACTTAGAGACCCAGTACTTC

d_gene: .
abundance: few
v_gene: TRBV2
j_gene: TRBJ1-6
CDR3aa: CASSEAQGTNSPLHF
CDR3nt: TGTGCCAGCAGTGAAGCTCAGGGAACCAATTCACCCCTCCACTTT

d_gene: .
abundance: .
v_gene: TRBV27
j_gene: TRBJ2-1
CDR3aa: CASSLATSSYNEQFF
CDR3nt: TGTGCCAGCAGTTTAGCAACATCCTCCTACAATGAGCAGTTCTTC

d_gene: .
abundance: .
v_gene: TRBV15
j_gene: TRBJ1-2
CDR3aa: CATSRVLSAIGYGYTF
CDR3nt: TGTGCCACCAGCAGAGTCCTTTCTGCGATCGGCTATGGCTACACCTTC

d_gene: TRBD2
abundance: .
v_gene: TRBV6-1
j_gene: TRBJ2-2
CDR3aa: CASTTGTTGSGELFF
CDR3nt: TGTGCCAGTACGACCGGGACTACCGGTTCCGGGGAGCTGTTTTTT

d_gene: TRBD2
abundance: once
v_gene: TRBV2
j_gene: TRBJ2-7
CDR3aa: CASSELAGAYREQYF
CDR3nt: TGTGCCAGCAGCGAACTAGCGGGGGCCTATCGTGAGCAGTACTTC

d_gene: .
abundance: .
v_gene: TRBV5-1
j_gene: TRBJ2-3
CDR3aa: CASSSPSGTQYF
CDR3nt: TGCGCCAGCAGCTCCCCCTCAGGTACGCAGTATTTT

d_gene: .
abundance: .
v_gene: TRBV5-6
j_gene: TRBJ2-7
CDR3aa: CASSPLQAAYEQYF
CDR3nt: TGTGCCAGCAGTCCTCTACAGGCAGCCTACGAGCAGTACTTC

d_gene: .
abundance: few
v_gene: TRBV11-3
j_gene: TRBJ2-3
CDR3aa: CASSLVQVSGTDTQYF
CDR3nt: TGTGCCAGCAGCTTAGTACAGGTAAGCGGCACAGATACGCAGTATTTT

d_gene: .
abundance: .
v_gene: TRBV29-1
j_gene: TRBJ1-6
CDR3aa: CSVPMVGHSPLHF
CDR3nt: TGCAGCGTCCCCATGGTGGGCCATTCACCCCTCCACTTT

d_gene: .
abundance: .
v_gene: TRBV5-4
j_gene: TRBJ1-2
CDR3aa: CASSFKQPLTYGYTF
CDR3nt: TGTGCCAGCAGCTTCAAACAGCCACTTACCTATGGCTACACCTTC

d_gene: .
abundance: once
v_gene: TRBV11-2
j_gene: TRBJ1-1
CDR3aa: CASGHVNTEAFF
CDR3nt: TGTGCCAGCGGGCACGTGAACACTGAAGCTTTCTTT

d_gene: .
abundance: .
v_gene: TRBV27
j_gene: TRBJ2-1
CDR3aa: CASAGGPEQFF
CDR3nt: TGTGCCAGCGCCGGAGGGCCTGAGCAGTTCTTC

d_gene: TRBD2
abundance: .
v_gene: TRBV5-5
j_gene: TRBJ2-3
CDR3aa: CASSLFTGGRDTQYF
CDR3nt: TGTGCCAGCAGCTTGTTTACGGGGGGGCGTGATACGCAGTATTTT

d_gene: TRBD2
abundance: .
v_gene: TRBV6-5
j_gene: TRBJ2-5
CDR3aa: CASSYTRLAGQETQYF
CDR3nt: TGTGCCAGCAGTTACACTCGCCTAGCGGGGCAAGAGACCCAGTACTTC

d_gene: .
abundance: many
v_gene: TRBV5-1
j_gene: TRBJ1-1
CDR3aa: CASSLGGWNTEAFF
CDR3nt: TGCGCCAGCAGCTTGGGAGGATGGAACACTGAAGCTTTCTTT

d_gene: .
abundance: .
v_gene: TRBV6-1
j_gene: TRBJ1-6
CDR3aa: CASSEYARPRPPLHF
CDR3nt: TGTGCCAGCAGTGAATATGCCAGGCCGCGTCCTCCCCTCCACTTT

d_gene: TRBD1
abundance: .
v_gene: TRBV6-5
j_gene: TRBJ1-6
CDR3aa: CASSYSRQGGSPLHF
CDR3nt: TGTGCCAGCAGTTACTCGCGACAGGGTGGTTCACCCCTCCACTTT

d_gene: .
abundance: .
v_gene: TRBV5-6
j_gene: TRBJ2-5
CDR3aa: CASSLVRDNQETQYF
CDR3nt: TGTGCCAGCAGCTTGGTCCGGGACAACCAAGAGACCCAGTACTTC

d_gene: .
abundance: few
v_gene: TRBV4-2
j_gene: TRBJ1-6
CDR3aa: CASSLGGHSGPLHF
CDR3nt: TGTGCCAGCAGCCTTGGAGGGCACTCTGGACCCCTCCACTTT

d_gene: .
abundance: .
v_gene: TRBV6-1
j_gene: TRBJ2-7
CDR3aa: CASSEAGWDSDYEQYF
CDR3nt: TGTGCCAGCAGTGAAGCTGGGTGGGACTCAGACTACGAGCAGTACTTC

d_gene: TRBD2
abundance: once
v_gene: TRBV6-5
j_gene: TRBJ2-2
CDR3aa: CASSSGGEGGELFF
CDR3nt: TGTGCCAGCAGTAGCGGGGGGGAAGGCGGGGAGCTGTTTTTT

d_gene: .
abundance: .
v_gene: TRBV21-1
j_gene: TRBJ2-6
CDR3aa: CASSSRTVIPGANVLTF
CDR3nt: TGTGCCAGCAGCTCCCGGACAGTAATCCCTGGGGCCAACGTCCTGACTTTC

d_gene: .
abundance: .
v_gene: TRBV19
j_gene: TRBJ1-5
CDR3aa: CASSLRQLSNQPQHF
CDR3nt: TGTGCCAGTAGTTTACGACAACTTAGCAATCAGCCCCAGCATTTT

d_gene: .
abundance: .
v_gene: TRBV30
j_gene: TRBJ1-4
CDR3aa: CAFSTTEGEKLFF
CDR3nt: TGTGCCTTCTCAACGACCGAGGGTGAAAAACTGTTTTTT

d_gene: .
abundance: .
v_gene: TRBV10-1
j_gene: TRBJ2-5
CDR3aa: CASSRQAQETQYF
CDR3nt: TGCGCCAGCAGTCGACAGGCGCAAGAGACCCAGTACTTC

d_gene: TRBD2
abundance: .
v_gene: TRBV5-1
j_gene: TRBJ2-5
CDR3aa: CASSLGLAQLQETQYF
CDR3nt: TGCGCCAGCAGCTTGGGACTAGCACAACTCCAAGAGACCCAGTACTTC

d_gene: TRBD2
abundance: .
v_gene: TRBV7-8
j_gene: TRBJ2-2
CDR3aa: CASSLRRAGGNTGELFF
CDR3nt: TGTGCCAGCAGCTTAAGAAGAGCGGGGGGTAACACCGGGGAGCTGTTTTTT

d_gene: .
abundance: .
v_gene: TRBV5-1
j_gene: TRBJ1-1
CDR3aa: CASSLAFTGRELNTEAFF
CDR3nt: TGCGCCAGCAGCTTGGCCTTCACAGGGAGGGAATTGAACACTGAAGCTTTCTTT

d_gene: .
abundance: .
v_gene: TRBV9
j_gene: TRBJ1-3
CDR3aa: CASSAQQRNTIYF
CDR3nt: TGTGCCAGCAGCGCCCAACAGAGAAACACCATATATTTT

d_gene: .
abundance: .
v_gene: TRBV9
j_gene: TRBJ1-1
CDR3aa: CASSQILNTEAFF
CDR3nt: TGTGCCAGCAGCCAGATATTGAACACTGAAGCTTTCTTT

d_gene: TRBD1
abundance: once
v_gene: TRBV27
j_gene: TRBJ2-7
CDR3aa: CASRPQGWYEQYF
CDR3nt: TGTGCCAGCAGGCCACAGGGGTGGTACGAGCAGTACTTC

d_gene: TRBD1
abundance: .
v_gene: TRBV6-5
j_gene: TRBJ1-4
CDR3aa: CASRRPTGIEKLFF
CDR3nt: TGTGCCAGCAGACGCCCGACAGGGATTGAAAAACTGTTTTTT

d_gene: TRBD1
abundance: .
v_gene: TRBV10-3
j_gene: TRBJ2-1
CDR3aa: CATNRDRDYNEQFF
CDR3nt: TGTGCCACCAACCGGGACAGGGACTACAATGAGCAGTTCTTC

d_gene: TRBD1
abundance: .
v_gene: TRBV6-1
j_gene: TRBJ2-3
CDR3aa: CASSEASGTGSDTQYF
CDR3nt: TGTGCCAGCAGTGAAGCTTCCGGGACAGGGTCAGATACGCAGTATTTT

d_gene: TRBD1
abundance: .
v_gene: TRBV19
j_gene: TRBJ1-1
CDR3aa: CASSPGQAVTEAFF
CDR3nt: TGTGCCAGTAGTCCGGGACAGGCAGTGACTGAAGCTTTCTTT

d_gene: TRBD1
abundance: once
v_gene: TRBV5-6
j_gene: TRBJ1-3
CDR3aa: CASSLEGQATFSGNTIYF
CDR3nt: TGTGCCAGCAGCTTGGAGGGACAGGCGACCTTCTCTGGAAACACCATATATTTT

d_gene: .
abundance: .
v_gene: TRBV7-9
j_gene: TRBJ2-2
CDR3aa: CASRQPGNTGELFF
CDR3nt: TGTGCCAGCAGACAACCAGGGAACACCGGGGAGCTGTTTTTT

d_gene: .
abundance: .
v_gene: TRBV5-1
j_gene: TRBJ1-2
CDR3aa: CASSLVQGNGYTF
CDR3nt: TGCGCCAGCAGCTTGGTCCAGGGGAATGGCTACACCTTC

d_gene: .
abundance: .
v_gene: TRBV6-6
j_gene: TRBJ1-3
CDR3aa: CASQDFSGNTIYF
CDR3nt: TGTGCCAGTCAGGATTTCTCTGGAAACACCATATATTTT

d_gene: .
abundance: .
v_gene: TRBV29-1
j_gene: TRBJ2-2
CDR3aa: CSVDRGFGSGELFF
CDR3nt: TGCAGCGTTGATCGCGGGTTTGGGTCCGGGGAGCTGTTTTTT

d_gene: .
abundance: .
v_gene: TRBV6-1
j_gene: TRBJ2-2
CDR3aa: CASCTLDSTGELFF
CDR3nt: TGTGCCAGCTGCACCCTAGACAGTACCGGGGAGCTGTTTTTT

d_gene: .
abundance: .
v_gene: TRBV5-1
j_gene: TRBJ1-1
CDR3aa: CASSLAGTANTEAFF
CDR3nt: TGCGCCAGCAGCTTGGCCGGGACTGCGAACACTGAAGCTTTCTTT

d_gene: TRBD1
abundance: once
v_gene: TRBV5-6
j_gene: TRBJ1-5
CDR3aa: CASSLTGSNQPQHF
CDR3nt: TGTGCCAGCAGCCTGACAGGGAGCAATCAGCCCCAGCATTTT

d_gene: .
abundance: many
v_gene: TRBV7-9
j_gene: TRBJ2-1
CDR3aa: CASSFGNYNEQFF
CDR3nt: TGTGCCAGCAGCTTCGGGAACTACAATGAGCAGTTCTTC

d_gene: .
abundance: .
v_gene: TRBV7-6
j_gene: TRBJ1-3
CDR3aa: CASSAYPQEFSGNTIYF
CDR3nt: TGTGCCAGCAGCGCCTACCCACAGGAGTTCTCTGGAAACACCATATATTTT

d_gene: TRBD1
abundance: .
v_gene: TRBV19
j_gene: TRBJ1-6
CDR3aa: CASSGTGSSNSPLHF
CDR3nt: TGTGCCAGTAGTGGGACAGGTTCTTCCAATTCACCCCTCCACTTT

d_gene: .
abundance: .
v_gene: TRBV4-2
j_gene: TRBJ2-1
CDR3aa: CASSQDPGISYNEQFF
CDR3nt: TGTGCCAGCAGCCAAGATCCGGGGATCTCCTACAATGAGCAGTTCTTC

d_gene: TRBD1
abundance: .
v_gene: TRBV11-3
j_gene: TRBJ2-1
CDR3aa: CASSLGDSPQEQFF
CDR3nt: TGTGCCAGCAGCCTCGGGGACAGTCCTCAGGAGCAGTTCTTC

d_gene: TRBD2
abundance: .
v_gene: TRBV6-6
j_gene: TRBJ2-7
CDR3aa: CASTHNSGTTYEQYF
CDR3nt: TGTGCCAGCACCCACAACTCCGGGACTACCTACGAGCAGTACTTC

d_gene: TRBD1
abundance: .
v_gene: TRBV5-5
j_gene: TRBJ2-7
CDR3aa: CASSSLSTGRYEQYF
CDR3nt: TGTGCCAGCAGCTCGTTGTCGACAGGGCGCTACGAGCAGTACTTC

d_gene: .
abundance: .
v_gene: TRBV7-9
j_gene: TRBJ2-7
CDR3aa: CASSRSYEQYF
CDR3nt: TGTGCCAGCAGTCGCAGCTACGAGCAGTACTTC

d_gene: .
abundance: .
v_gene: TRBV5-1
j_gene: TRBJ2-5
CDR3aa: CASSLFIDRSHETQYF
CDR3nt: TGCGCCAGCAGCTTGTTCATTGACAGGTCCCATGAGACCCAGTACTTC

d_gene: .
abundance: .
v_gene: TRBV7-2
j_gene: TRBJ2-7
CDR3aa: CASSLTPSTSPPYEQYF
CDR3nt: TGTGCCAGCAGCTTAACGCCAAGTACGAGCCCACCTTACGAGCAGTACTTC

d_gene: .
abundance: .
v_gene: TRBV18
j_gene: TRBJ2-5
CDR3aa: CASSPNRQVQGETQYF
CDR3nt: TGTGCCAGCTCACCGAATCGGCAGGTACAAGGAGAGACCCAGTACTTC

d_gene: .
abundance: .
v_gene: TRBV5-1
j_gene: TRBJ1-4
CDR3aa: CASSLHSNEKLFF
CDR3nt: TGCGCCAGCAGCTTACATTCTAATGAAAAACTGTTTTTT

d_gene: .
abundance: .
v_gene: TRBV10-3
j_gene: TRBJ1-3
CDR3aa: CAISGGDSPGNTIYF
CDR3nt: TGTGCCATCAGTGGGGGGGATTCCCCTGGAAACACCATATATTTT

d_gene: TRBD1
abundance: .
v_gene: TRBV5-1
j_gene: TRBJ1-2
CDR3aa: CASSIGQGGYTF
CDR3nt: TGCGCCAGCAGCATCGGACAGGGTGGCTACACCTTC